Listed here are 3 T cell receptor beta chains from one sample, sequenced in a study of prognosis after radiotherapy for stage I lung cancer. Amplification of TCR beta CDR3 from genomic DNA used two-round multiplex PCR. First-round PCR employed TRBV- and TRBJ-specific primers for each gene. Via MiXCR, TCRdb re-called the multiplex PCR reads, giving one row per CDR3 protein. The sample records roughly 18,000 distinct CDR3 sequences, around 44% being singletons. The sample was PBMCs, taken before or after stereotactic body radiation therapy (not recorded which). These receptors were obtained from a donor of 50 years or more with non-small cell lung cancer.

The chain joins TRBV6-2 or TRBV6-3 to TRBJ2-2; the D is unclear. The CDR3 runs to 16 residues. V lost 1 base to trimming and J lost 5 bases, with 14 bases between them. The germline gives CDR1 MNHEY, CDR2 SVGEGT. The CDR3 DNA reads TGTGCCAGCAGTTACTATCGGCCCACGGCGACCGGGGAGCTGTTTTTT. Translation gives CASSYYRPTATGELFF.

This clonotype has a count of ten or more. This chain joins TRBV28 and TRBJ1-1; a possible D gene is TRBD1 (5 bases). CDR3 length equals 13 residues. V lost 8 bases, J lost 4 bases, and 14 bases lay in between. CDR1 is MDHEN, CDR2 SYDVKM, per germline. CDR3 amino acids: CASGDGGFTEAFF. The DNA for the CDR3 is TGTGCCAGCGGGGACGGCGGGTTCACTGAAGCTTTCTTT. The full variable domain, with the rest looked up from reference TRBV28 and TRBJ1-1, is DVKVTQSSRYLVKRTGEKVFLECVQDMDHENMFWYRQDPGLGLRLIYFSYDVKMKEKGDIPEGYSVSREKKERFSLILESASTNQTSMYLCASGDGGFTEAFFGQGTRLTVV.

This chain connects TRBV5-1 to TRBJ1-2; D remains ambiguous. This CDR3 has 15 residues. Germline V lookup: CDR1 SGHRS, CDR2 YFSETQ. V lost 0 bases and J lost 8, with 17 bases in between. Here the CDR3 reads CASSLVSSAVNGYTF. CDR3 DNA: TGCGCCAGCAGCTTGGTTTCCTCCGCGGTGAACGGCTACACCTTC. The full variable domain, rest sourced from reference TRBV5-1 and TRBJ1-2, is KAGVTQTPRYLIKTRGQQVTLSCSPISGHRSVSWYQQTPGQGLQFLFEYFSETQRNKGNFPGRFSGRQFSNSRSEMNVSTLELGDSALYLCASSLVSSAVNGYTFGSGTRLTVV.